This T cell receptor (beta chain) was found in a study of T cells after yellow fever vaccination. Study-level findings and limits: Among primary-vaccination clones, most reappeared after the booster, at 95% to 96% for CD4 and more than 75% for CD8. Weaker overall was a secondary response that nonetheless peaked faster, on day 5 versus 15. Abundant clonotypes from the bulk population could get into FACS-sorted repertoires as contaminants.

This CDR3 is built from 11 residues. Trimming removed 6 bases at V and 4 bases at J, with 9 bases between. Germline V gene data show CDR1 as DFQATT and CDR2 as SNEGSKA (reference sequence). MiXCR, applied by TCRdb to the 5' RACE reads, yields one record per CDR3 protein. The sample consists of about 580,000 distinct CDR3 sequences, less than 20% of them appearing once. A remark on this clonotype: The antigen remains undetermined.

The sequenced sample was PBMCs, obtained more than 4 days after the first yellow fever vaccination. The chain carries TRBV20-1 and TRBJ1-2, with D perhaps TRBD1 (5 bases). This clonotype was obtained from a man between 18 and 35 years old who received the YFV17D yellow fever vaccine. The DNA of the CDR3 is TGCAGTGCAAGGGACGGCTATGGCTACACCTTC. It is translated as CSARDGYGYTF.